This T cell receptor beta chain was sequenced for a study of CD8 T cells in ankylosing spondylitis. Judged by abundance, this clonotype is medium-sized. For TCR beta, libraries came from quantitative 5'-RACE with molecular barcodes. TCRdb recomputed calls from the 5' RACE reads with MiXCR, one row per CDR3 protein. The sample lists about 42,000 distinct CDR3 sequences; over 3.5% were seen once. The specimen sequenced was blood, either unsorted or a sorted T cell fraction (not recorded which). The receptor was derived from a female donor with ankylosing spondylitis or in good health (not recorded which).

The CDR3: CASSVGNGDGRDTEAFF. The DNA of the CDR3 is TGTGCCAGCAGCGTAGGAAATGGGGATGGCAGGGACACTGAAGCTTTCTTT. The chain uses TRBV9 and TRBJ1-1; D is perhaps TRBD1 (5 bases). The CDR3 length is 17 residues. CDR1 and CDR2 (germline): SGDLS, YYNGEE. V was clipped by 0 bases and J by 3 bases, with 18 bases between them.